The present entry profiles one T cell receptor (beta chain) with its context. This clone was counted a few times. This clone's antigen is unknown. The sample holds no much larger clone one base away, and base qualities are not on file. V is pruned by 5 bases and J by 7 bases, leaving 4 bases of the junction without a gene match. Including the terminal cysteine and phenylalanine, the CDR3 comprises 14 residues. The DNA shown is the 42-base CDR3, in frame from base 1. In the germline V gene (reference sequence), CDR1 corresponds to LNHNV and CDR2 to YYDKDF. The data were taken from a study of shared clonotypes between healthy human individuals (TCRdb year 2020). Regarding the study in general: The cohort comprised two women and a few men aged 18 to 49 years. To estimate repertoire size and how much clonotypes are shared between individuals, the study performed deep sequencing of blood TCR repertoires from roughly five healthy adults. Different laboratories and diverse techniques were used to prepare libraries and sequence TCR repertoires, to increase sequencing depth and limit assay-specific biases. Leukapheresis yielded between about 0.9 and 10 billion PBMCs per donor. What the study reported, not specific to this receptor: Only blood was sampled, and tissue TCR repertoires likely differ from those in blood. Pairwise subsampling led to the expectation that sequencing depth would affect the degree of clonotype sharing among donors. Because the study included a small number of donors, the genetic and exposure-history diversity represented was limited.

Using the deep immunoSEQ assay, TCR CDR3 regions were amplified from genomic DNA by multiplex PCR. For each cell subset, the extracted genomic DNA was distributed evenly across all wells of several immunoSEQ 96-well plates, and each plate served as one replicate. For unsorted PBMC, 300 ng genomic DNA, equal to 30,000 or so T cell genomes, was loaded into each replicate PCR. Unsorted PBMC genomic DNA was sequenced across ten immunoSEQ deep assay plates. Purified libraries were measured with a Qubit 3.0 fluorometer, size-checked on a Bioanalyzer 2100, and measured again with the KAPA Library Quantification kit. Every immunoSEQ 96-well plate was sequenced on a dedicated single-read 150-cycle Illumina NextSeq 550 flow cell. The published analysis was carried out like this. Because the immunoSEQ output included only junctional sequences and no quality scores, the filtering could not be the same as the filtering used for full-length reads. To assign V/J genes and CDR3, sequences were annotated against IMGT germline references using PyIR, a Python wrapper for IgBLAST v1.9. Reads were filtered out if the reads had weak V/J assignments (E-value above 1e-6), no CDR3, stop codons, out-of-frame junctions, or ambiguous translated residues. V3J clonotypes were defined as sequences sharing an identical inferred V gene, J gene, and CDR3 amino acid sequence. The percentage overlap between two repertoires was calculated by dividing the number of shared unique clonotypes by the size of the smaller repertoire. Richness of each repertoire was evaluated using RTK rarefaction, the Chao1 estimator, and Recon v2.1 estimates of unobserved clonotypes. Held by TCRdb, this immuneACCESS table contains in-frame sequences only and omits some clones. Under half of the omission traces to an unresolved V gene where checked; the cause of the rest is unknown. That table gives V, J and clone size, and the DNA gave D and trimming. The sample table shows hundreds of thousands of clones, and around 76% are seen once. The ten largest make up 12% of the sample.

The donors were healthy, HIV-negative adults with no recently reported acute infections or vaccinations. Every donor was a Caucasian adult living in Nashville, Tennessee, USA. For unsorted samples, 75 million to 90 million PBMCs were counted and genomic DNA was extracted with the QIAamp DNA Blood Mini kit. Blood was obtained by leukapheresis, after which PBMCs were separated by Ficoll-Histopaque density gradient centrifugation and cryopreserved in liquid nitrogen vapor phase. Sequenced material: PBMCs. The clonotype comes from a woman aged 40 to 50 in good health. Some clones in this sample may be carry-over from other donors' samples. The V gene is TRBV15 and the J gene is TRBJ2-2; TRBD2 fits 10 bases in the junction. Here the CDR3 is given as CATSSVAGGGELFF. The DNA is TGTGCCACCAGCTCCGTAGCGGGAGGCGGGGAGCTGTTTTTT.